This entry describes one TCR beta chain. The table lists this clonotype with many counts. Which antigen it targets is not known. One base away there is no much larger clone; base qualities are not given. The data originate from a study of T-cell reconstitution after alpha-beta-depleted transplantation in children (dated by TCRdb to between 2015 and 2016). Regarding the research as a whole: Using TCR repertoire profiling, the study quantitatively followed how T-cell immune reconstitution unfolded in children after TCRalphabeta/CD19-depleted allogeneic hematopoietic cell transplantation.

CDR3 length: 15 amino acids, cysteine to phenylalanine. Solely the CDR3 DNA is kept, with 45 bases framed from the first base. Taken from the germline V gene, the CDR1 and CDR2 loops are SGHDN and FVKESK. V loses 1 base, J loses 1 base, and the germline ends lie 9 bases apart. General study outcomes and caveats: The high TCRbeta diversity at day 60 in some patients was ascribed to recipient T cells and intrathymic progenitors that had survived conditioning. The apparently early alphabetaT-cell count recovery about two months after transplant was reportedly dependent on only several hundred rapidly expanded clones derived from non-depleted graft cells. The frequencies of hyperexpanded clones fell over the following months, and after one year, T-cell counts and TCRbeta diversity were mostly attributed to newly produced T cells.

The treatment or condition label, as the study defines it: allogeneic hematopoietic cell transplantation with graft depleted of TCRalphabeta T cells and CD19 B cells. Transplant recipients were children who received TCRalphabeta/CD19-depleted allogeneic hematopoietic cell grafts. The protocol used for the library was PCR. The sequencer was an Illumina HiSeq 2500. To normalize quantification of the TCRbeta repertoire, the TCR libraries were built with molecular barcoding that relied on unique molecular identifiers. TCRdb took the public reads, trimmed them with fastp at Q25, ran MiXCR for clone calling and kept in-frame beta chains. Rows with one shared CDR3 protein collapse into an entry with the most common genes and DNA. For this sample the table gives 140,000 or so distinct CDR3 sequences, of which 8.5% to 10% were detected only once. 15% to 20% of the sample is in the top ten clones.

Sequenced material: PBMCs, mostly from graft donor cells, taken 180 days after TCRalphabeta/CD19-depleted stem cell transplant. The receptor was derived from a female patient aged 2-9 years who had a stem cell transplant for congenital amegakaryocytic thrombocytopenia, so the T cells may come from the graft donor. The sequence links TRBV14 to TRBJ2-3, with the D gene not confidently named. The CDR3 here reads CASSQAIWGTDTQYF. The nucleotide sequence reads TGTGCCAGCAGCCAAGCAATCTGGGGCACAGATACGCAGTATTTT.